This T cell receptor (beta chain) came from a study of T cell responses to AZD1222 COVID-19 vaccine. Study findings and constraints: The donor cohort was predominantly white British with a female majority, and clonal diversity may have been underestimated. Among spike-specific TCRs, nearly half reportedly target unmutated variant regions. Vaccination with two AZD1222 doses was followed by a rise in Spike-specific TCR breadth and depth.

The table came from immunoSEQ multiplex PCR; TCRdb's copy has only in-frame clones and leaves some out. The data hold roughly 93,000 clones, with almost 90% observed a single time. This clone came up many times. No antigen is known for it. The CDR3 runs 14 residues. Germline lookup yields CDR1 SQVTM and CDR2 ANQGSEA. V was trimmed by 1 base and J by 2 bases, leaving 9 bases between them. Sequenced here: peripheral blood, sampled on day 0 of AZD1222 vaccination. The TCR comes from an adult in good health. This chain connects TRBV29-1 to TRBJ2-1; D remains unclear. CDR3 protein: CSVEGGSAYNEQFF. The CDR3 bases are TGCAGCGTTGAAGGGGGTTCGGCCTACAATGAGCAGTTCTTC.